The rows below give T cell receptor beta chains drawn from one sample of a study of blood T cell repertoires in COVID-19. Sequencing used immunoSEQ multiplex PCR; TCRdb keeps in-frame clones, though not all of them. The table lists 90,000 to 110,000 clones, less than 85% of them singletons. The sample was peripheral blood. Receptors were obtained from a human donor in a cohort sampled during active or convalescent COVID-19. CDR3s include the opening cysteine and the closing phenylalanine or tryptophan. D genes are given only for firm matches. Size values are once, few and many counts, or a class for expanded clones, and some rows have none.

TGTGCCTCCTCTCATCCGGGGAACACTGAAGCTTTCTTT CASSHPGNTEAFF TRBV5-5 . . TRBJ1-1
TGCGCCAGCAGCTTCCGAACAGGGGCCTACAATGAGCAGTTCTTC CASSFRTGAYNEQFF TRBV4-3 . TRBD1 TRBJ2-1
TGCAGTGGCGGGAAGCAAGAGACCCAGTACTTC CSGGKQETQYF TRBV20-1 . . TRBJ2-5
TGTGCCAGCAGTTATGCCCCCCGACTAACTACCGGGGAGCTGTTTTTT CASSYAPRLTTGELFF TRBV6-2/TRBV6-3 few . TRBJ2-2
TGTGCCAGCAGCTCAGGACTAGACCCTAGCACAGATACGCAGTATTTT CASSSGLDPSTDTQYF TRBV11-2 . TRBD2 TRBJ2-3
TGTGCCAGCAGCCATAACCTACAAGAGACCCAGTACTTC CASSHNLQETQYF TRBV12-3/TRBV12-4 . . TRBJ2-5
TGTGCCAGCAGCTTACAGATCTACAATGAGCAGTTCTTC CASSLQIYNEQFF TRBV7-3 . . TRBJ2-1
TGTGCCAGCAGCTTAGGCCCTACCGCCTCACCCCTCCACTTT CASSLGPTASPLHF TRBV7-2 . . TRBJ1-6
TGTGCCAGCGCACAGGGCAGGGGGACTGAAGCTTTCTTT CASAQGRGTEAFF TRBV7-2 few TRBD1 TRBJ1-1
TGCGCCAGCAGCCAAGACGAAGCCCGAAGACAGGGGATACTGTACGAGCAGTACTTC CASSQDEARRQGILYEQYF TRBV4-1 . TRBD1 TRBJ2-7